This T cell receptor beta chain derives from a study of blood T cell repertoires in COVID-19. The repertoire was sequenced with immunoSEQ multiplex PCR; TCRdb's copy has only in-frame clones and lacks some. Of around 87,000 clones in the sample, 90% were seen once. V lost 5 bases to trimming and J lost 6 bases; unmatched junction nucleotides: 9. CDR3 size: 16 residues. Germline V gene lookup returns CDR1 SGHTA and CDR2 FQGNSA. The V gene is TRBV7-2, the J gene TRBJ2-3; TRBD1 aligns across 12 bases. This receptor was identified in a human donor with active COVID-19. The donor label of this sample is uncertain. The specimen sequenced was peripheral blood. This CDR3 reads CASSPSGTGGFDTQYF. The CDR3 DNA follows: TGTGCCAGCAGCCCCTCTGGGACAGGGGGCTTCGATACGCAGTATTTT.